This T cell receptor (beta chain) was documented in a study of blood T cell repertoires in COVID-19. Study-level information: Samples representing acute and convalescent COVID-19 were sourced from the United States, Italy and Spain. The analysed material was cDNA or gDNA that came from T cells, B-cell-depleted T cells, or PBMCs.

Original methodology: Using reference gene primer amplification, nucleated cell counts were estimated. Measured with immunoSEQ multiplex PCR; TCRdb has only the in-frame clones, and not every one. V and J calls and clone size are copied from that table; D and trimming were computed from the DNA. Among tens of thousands of clones listed, about four fifths were seen once. The sequence came from a woman aged 80 or over with acute or convalescent COVID-19. Sequencing was performed on peripheral blood.

In nucleotides, the CDR3 is TGTGCCAGTAGTAAGCGGACGGAGGGTCAGCCCCAGCATTTT. Its protein is CASSKRTEGQPQHF. This chain links TRBV19 with TRBJ1-5; D ambiguous. The length of the CDR3 is 14 residues. The germline V and J ends were trimmed by 4 bases and 6 bases, with 13 bases remaining between them. The germline V gene has CDR1 LNHDA and CDR2 SQIVND (reference sequence). The whole variable domain, remainder taken from reference TRBV19 and TRBJ1-5, is DGGITQSPKYLFRKEGQNVTLSCEQNLNHDAMYWYRQDPGQGLRLIYYSQIVNDFQKGDIAEGYSVSREKKESFPLTVTSAQKNPTAFYLCASSKRTEGQPQHFGDGTRLSIL.